Below, 5 T cell receptor beta chains from the same sample are listed, as sequenced in a study of regulatory T cells in long-lasting Graves disease. In building TCR beta libraries, iRepertoire HTBI primers were used together with Arm-PCR of CDR3 regions. TCRdb reanalysed the multiplex PCR reads using MiXCR and keeps one entry per CDR3 protein. The table shows under 500,000 distinct CDR3 sequences, with about 16% occurring only once. Time point of the sample: newly diagnosed GD, antithyroid drugs for less than 3 months. Following extraction of RNA from PBMCs, that RNA was used to make the TCR library. The data also belong to a second study, concerning T cells in Graves' hyperthyroidism and ophthalmopathy.

Sequenced here: peripheral blood mononuclear cells (PBMCs), sampled at new diagnosis, from a patient treated with antithyroid drugs. The receptors derive from a woman in her twenties or thirties with Graves disease.

This clonotype was seen repeatedly, ten times or more. V gene TRBV29-1 combines with J gene TRBJ2-7; 10 positions match TRBD2. CDR1 and CDR2 from the germline V gene are SQVTM and ANQGSEA. V gave up 2 bases and J gave up 3 bases; unmatched junction bases: 4. The CDR3 runs 14 residues. CDR3 nucleotides: TGCAGCGTTGAATTAGCGGGAGGAGGCTACGAGCAGTACTTC. Its translation is CSVELAGGGYEQYF.

Points on this clonotype: This probably arose from a read error, given a far larger clone one base away. This chain connects TRBV28 to TRBJ2-7; 12 bases agree with TRBD1. V lost 5 bases to trimming and J lost 7 bases; unmatched junction nucleotides: 15. CDR1 MDHEN and CDR2 SYDVKM come from the germline V gene. This CDR3 region has 17 residues. The CDR3 loop reads CASSAQGQGALINEQYF. The CDR3 region has the DNA TGTGCCAGCAGTGCACAGGGACAGGGGGCTCTTATCAATGAGCAGTACTTC.

This clonotype was observed a few times. J is TRBJ1-2 and V is TRBV6-2 or TRBV6-3, with D unresolved. V was trimmed by 5 bases and J by 3 bases, leaving 16 bases between them. The CDR3 runs 15 residues. Germline-derived CDR1 and CDR2 are MNHEY and SVGEGT. Here the CDR3 reads CASSERVGSDYGYTF. The CDR3, as DNA: TGTGCCAGCAGTGAACGGGTAGGGTCGGACTATGGCTACACCTTC.

This clonotype was recorded many times. The CDR3 sequence is CASSLGRGPGEQYF. CDR3 coding DNA: TGCGCCAGCAGCTTGGGTCGGGGACCGGGAGAGCAGTACTTC. This chain connects TRBV5-1 to TRBJ2-7; D possibly matches TRBD1 or TRBD2 (5 bases each). This CDR3 has 14 residues. Per germline, CDR1 SGHRS and CDR2 YFSETQ. Trimming removed 0 bases at V and 7 bases at J, with 14 bases between.

The chain has TRBV6-2 or TRBV6-3 and TRBJ1-2; D remains ambiguous. Trimming stripped 0 bases from V and 4 bases from J, with 15 bases between. Germline loops: CDR1 MNHEY, CDR2 SVGEGT. The length of the CDR3 is 16 residues. In nucleotides, the CDR3 is TGTGCCAGCAGTTACTCGATAGGCAGCGACGTCTATGGCTACACCTTC. This gives the protein CASSYSIGSDVYGYTF.